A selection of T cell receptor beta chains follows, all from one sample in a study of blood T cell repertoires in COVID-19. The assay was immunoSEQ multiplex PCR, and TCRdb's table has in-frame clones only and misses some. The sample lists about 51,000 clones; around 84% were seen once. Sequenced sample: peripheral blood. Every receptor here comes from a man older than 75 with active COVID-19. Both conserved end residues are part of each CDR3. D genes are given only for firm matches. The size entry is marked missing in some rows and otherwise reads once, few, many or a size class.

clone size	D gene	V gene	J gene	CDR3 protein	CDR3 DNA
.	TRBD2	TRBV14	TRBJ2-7	CASSRGTSGSFYEQYF	TGTGCCAGCAGCCGAGGGACTAGCGGGAGCTTCTACGAGCAGTACTTC
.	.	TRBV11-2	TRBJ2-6	CASSLVPGGSGANVLTF	TGTGCCAGCAGCTTAGTCCCCGGGGGCTCTGGGGCCAACGTCCTGACTTTC
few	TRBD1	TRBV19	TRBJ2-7	CASRGQATYEQYF	TGTGCCAGTAGAGGACAGGCGACCTACGAGCAGTACTTC
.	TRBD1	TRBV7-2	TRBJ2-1	CASSLAYAGGSYNEQFF	TGTGCCAGCAGCTTAGCGTATGCAGGGGGCTCCTACAATGAGCAGTTCTTC
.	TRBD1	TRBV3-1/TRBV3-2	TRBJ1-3	CASTPTGIDSGNTIYF	TGTGCCAGCACCCCGACAGGGATCGACTCTGGAAACACCATATATTTT
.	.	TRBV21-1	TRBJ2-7	CASVFTGTGGYEQYF	TGTGCCAGCGTATTCACCGGGACAGGGGGATACGAGCAGTACTTC
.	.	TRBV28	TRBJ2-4	CASSPRIPGLTSIQYF	TGTGCCAGCAGCCCTAGGATTCCGGGACTGACCTCGATTCAGTACTTC
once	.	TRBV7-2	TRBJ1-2	CASSHPENYGYTF	TGTGCCAGCAGCCACCCCGAGAACTATGGCTACACCTTC
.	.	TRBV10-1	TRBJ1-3	CASSAGTGNTIYF	TGCGCCAGCAGTGCGGGAACTGGAAACACCATATATTTT
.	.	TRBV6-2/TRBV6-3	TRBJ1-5	CASSFVENQPQHF	TGTGCCAGCAGTTTCGTGGAGAATCAGCCCCAGCATTTT
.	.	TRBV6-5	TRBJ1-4	CASRRRAGGEKLFF	TGTGCCAGCAGACGCCGGGCCGGAGGTGAAAAACTGTTTTTT
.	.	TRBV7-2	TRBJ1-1	CASSFETLNTEAFF	TGTGCCAGCAGCTTTGAGACATTGAACACTGAAGCTTTCTTT
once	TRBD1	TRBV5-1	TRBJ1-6	CASSTRQGEGSPLHF	TGCGCCAGCAGCACTAGACAGGGAGAGGGTTCACCCCTCCACTTT
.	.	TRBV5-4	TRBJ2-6	CASSSDTSGANVLTF	TGTGCCAGCAGCTCTGACACCTCTGGGGCCAACGTCCTGACTTTC
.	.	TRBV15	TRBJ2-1	CATSRANEQFF	TGTGCCACCTCCAGGGCCAATGAGCAGTTCTTC